These 24 T cell receptor beta chains were sequenced from one sample in a study of OX40 agonist ivuxolimab in advanced cancers. Clones were sequenced by immunoSEQ multiplex PCR, and TCRdb holds only the in-frame ones, with some missing. This table has some 86,000 clones, about 85% appearing once. Source: CD4+ or CD8+ T cells sorted from blood, taken in a trial of the OX40 agonist ivuxolimab. The receptors shown here come from an adult with an advanced solid tumor such as melanoma, head and neck, liver or kidney cancer.

This clone was detected a few times. This rearrangement joins TRBV19 to TRBJ1-4, with D possibly TRBD1 on 5 matching bases. Trimming left V 8 bases short and J 5 bases short, with 24 bases between. The CDR3 is 17 amino acids. CDR1 is LNHDA and CDR2 is SQIVND in the germline V gene (reference sequence). The CDR3 reads CASARAQTNNPNEKLFF. CDR3 bases: TGTGCCAGTGCCAGGGCCCAGACGAATAACCCGAATGAAAAACTGTTTTTT.

The chain employs TRBV28 and TRBJ2-7; tentative D call: TRBD2 (5 bases). V was trimmed by 2 bases and J by 6 bases, leaving 11 bases between them. The CDR3 has 13 residues. Looked up from germline, CDR1 is MDHEN and CDR2 is SYDVKM. The CDR3 is CASSLPDYSEQYF. As DNA, the CDR3 is TGTGCCAGCAGTTTACCCGACTATTCCGAGCAGTACTTC. Complete variable domain (other parts from reference TRBV28 and TRBJ2-7): DVKVTQSSRYLVKRTGEKVFLECVQDMDHENMFWYRQDPGLGLRLIYFSYDVKMKEKGDIPEGYSVSREKKERFSLILESASTNQTSMYLCASSLPDYSEQYFGPGTRLTVT.

This clone has a handful of counts. The chain joins TRBV2 to TRBJ1-1; a weak D match, TRBD1 (6 bases). The germline V and J ends were trimmed by 5 bases and 5 bases, with 9 bases remaining between them. This CDR3 is built from 12 residues. CDR1 is SNHLY and CDR2 is FYNNEI in the germline V gene. The CDR3 coding sequence is TGTGCCAGCAGTCTAGGACAGACTGAAGCTTTCTTT. Amino acids: CASSLGQTEAFF.

The chain combines TRBV5-1 with TRBJ1-5; D remains unclear. The length of the CDR3 is 14 residues. Germline V gene data show CDR1 as SGHRS and CDR2 as YFSETQ. V was cut by 0 bases and J by 2 bases, with 6 bases left in between. The CDR3 loop reads CASSLGDGNQPQHF. DNA for the CDR3: TGCGCCAGCAGCTTGGGGGATGGCAATCAGCCCCAGCATTTT.

This sequence joins TRBV11-2 and TRBJ2-7, with no clear D. CDR3 length equals 13 residues. V was pared by 3 bases and J by 4 bases, with 10 bases between. Per germline, CDR1 SGHAT and CDR2 FQNNGV. The CDR3 nucleotides are TGTGCCAGCAGCTTTGGCAGTCCTTACGAGCAGTACTTC. It specifies CASSFGSPYEQYF.

This clone was detected only once. The CDR3 loop is CASSHPPANTGELFF. Written as DNA, the CDR3 is TGTGCCAGCAGCCACCCTCCCGCGAACACCGGGGAGCTGTTTTTT. This rearrangement joins TRBV14 to TRBJ2-2; no clear D. This CDR3 has 15 amino acids. From germline, CDR1 is SGHDN and CDR2 FVKESK. V lost 3 bases to trimming and J lost 0 bases, with 8 bases between them.

The chain combines TRBV28 with TRBJ2-7; tentatively, D is TRBD1 (6 bases). Germline CDR1 reads MDHEN; CDR2 reads SYDVKM. Trimming stripped 2 bases from V and 5 bases from J, with 19 bases between. CDR3 length: 16 residues. The DNA of the CDR3 is TGTGCCAGCAGTTTAATCCGGGGCAGGGGTCAGAACGAGCAGTACTTC. Its protein product is CASSLIRGRGQNEQYF.

The chain combines TRBV9 with TRBJ2-2; D remains unclear. CDR3 length: 15 amino acids. The V and J ends lost 0 bases and 6 bases respectively, with 12 bases between them. Per the germline V gene, CDR1 is SGDLS and CDR2 is YYNGEE. CDR3 DNA sequence: TGTGCCAGCAGCGTAGGTCTAAAGCCCCCCGGGGAGCTGTTTTTT. The encoded protein is CASSVGLKPPGELFF.

This chain connects TRBV7-6 to TRBJ2-7; 8 nucleotides align to TRBD1. V lost 6 bases and J lost 3; bases outside the gene matches: 7. From germline, CDR1 is SGHVS and CDR2 FNYEAQ. CDR3 size: 14 residues. CDR3 residues: CASSSNGQGYEQYF. The CDR3 DNA is TGTGCCAGCAGTTCAAACGGACAGGGCTACGAGCAGTACTTC.

This clone was observed a handful of times. The V and J genes are TRBV10-3 and TRBJ2-2; TRBD2 aligns across 10 bases. With 8 bases clipped from V and 1 base from J, the junction kept 1 base outside the gene matches. The germline V gene has CDR1 ENHRY and CDR2 SYGVKD. This CDR3 region has 14 residues. Here the CDR3 reads CAIGLAENTGELFF. The CDR3 region has the DNA TGTGCCATCGGACTAGCGGAGAACACCGGGGAGCTGTTTTTT.

The chain joins TRBV28 to TRBJ1-1; the D gene is possibly TRBD1 (6 bases). CDR1 and CDR2 from the germline V gene are MDHEN and SYDVKM. CDR3 length: 15 amino acids. V lost 3 bases and J lost 4, with 15 bases in between. The CDR3 DNA sequence: TGTGCCAGCAGTTTTGGGGGGGGCGGGGGCACTGAAGCTTTCTTT. Protein: CASSFGGGGGTEAFF.

This rearrangement joins TRBV5-8 to TRBJ2-5; D is uncertain. The J call may be incorrect, as the DNA end agrees better with TRBJ2-7. The germline V gene encodes CDR1 SGHTS and CDR2 YDEGEE. The CDR3 has 14 residues. CDR3 sequence (DNA): TGTGCCAGCAGGGAAAGACCGGGTGGTTACGAGCAGTACTTC. Translating gives CASRERPGGYEQYF.

This clone has only one observation. V and J are TRBV10-2 and TRBJ2-2; D is undetermined. This CDR3 contains 13 residues. V shed 6 bases and J shed 7 bases, with 12 bases lying between them. Germline V gives CDR1 WSHSY, CDR2 SAAADI. CDR3 sequence: CASRIQFDGELFF. CDR3 nucleotides: TGCGCCAGCAGAATTCAGTTTGACGGGGAGCTGTTTTTT.

This rearrangement joins TRBV19 to TRBJ2-1; D unclear. This CDR3 is 14 amino acids long. Trimming shortened V by 7 bases and J by 5 bases, and 15 bases separated the two germline ends. Germline loops: CDR1 LNHDA, CDR2 SQIVND (reference sequence). CDR3 sequence: CASTAPGVNNEQFF. The CDR3 DNA is TGTGCCAGTACCGCCCCCGGCGTTAACAATGAGCAGTTCTTC. Full variable domain (remainder filled in from reference TRBV19 and TRBJ2-1): DGGITQSPKYLFRKEGQNVTLSCEQNLNHDAMYWYRQDPGQGLRLIYYSQIVNDFQKGDIAEGYSVSREKKESFPLTVTSAQKNPTAFYLCASTAPGVNNEQFFGPGTRLTVL.

This chain uses TRBV6-5 with TRBJ1-1, with TRBD1 identical over 7 bases. Germline lookup yields CDR1 MNHEY and CDR2 SVGAGI. The CDR3 length is 14 residues. Trimming cost V 4 bases and J 4 bases; bases outside gene matches: 6. In nucleotides, the CDR3 is TGTGCCAGCAGTTCTATTTCAGGGGGCACTGAAGCTTTCTTT. It codes for CASSSISGGTEAFF.

This chain links TRBV6-5 with TRBJ2-5; D possibly corresponds to TRBD2 (5 bases). The CDR3 has 14 amino acids. Germline V CDR1 and CDR2: MNHEY, SVGAGI. V was clipped by 6 bases and J by 5 bases, with 16 bases between them. The CDR3 region is CASSHDGIMETQYF. The CDR3 DNA reads TGTGCCAGCAGCCATGACGGGATAATGGAGACCCAGTACTTC.

This chain uses TRBV4-1 with TRBJ1-1; D remains ambiguous. CDR1 is MGHRA, CDR2 YSYEKL, per germline. This CDR3 is 14 amino acids long. V shed 1 base and J shed 9 bases, with 15 bases lying between them. Written as DNA, the CDR3 is TGCGCCAGCAGCCAAGGACGGCCGGACGTTCAAGCTTTCTTT. This encodes CASSQGRPDVQAFF.

V is TRBV19 and J is TRBJ1-2, with D possibly being TRBD1 (5 bases). The CDR3 is 13 amino acids. Germline V gene data show CDR1 as LNHDA and CDR2 as SQIVND (reference sequence). V dropped 5 bases and J dropped 1 base, with 8 bases sitting between them. The CDR3 DNA reads TGTGCCAGTAGTCCAGGGAATAACTATGGCTACACCTTC. It is translated as CASSPGNNYGYTF.

The rearrangement joins TRBV6-1 to TRBJ1-5; D is ambiguous. Trimming left V 2 bases short and J 4 bases short, with 6 bases between. The CDR3 spans 13 residues. Germline CDR1 MNHNS, CDR2 SASEGT. This chain's CDR3 is CASSELGNQPQHF. In DNA form, the CDR3 reads TGTGCCAGCAGTGAACTCGGGAATCAGCCCCAGCATTTT.

This chain joins TRBV4-1 and TRBJ2-7; TRBD2 matches at 15 bases. CDR1 and CDR2 from the germline V gene are MGHRA and YSYEKL. V shed 4 bases and J 2 bases; nucleotides not matched to a gene: 6. The CDR3 runs to 17 residues. CDR3 bases: TGCGCCAGCAGCCGGGGGACTAGCGGGAGGAAACCCTACGAGCAGTACTTC. Protein sequence: CASSRGTSGRKPYEQYF.

The chain employs TRBV9 and TRBJ2-3; D remains unclear. This CDR3 is built from 14 residues. Looked up from germline, CDR1 is SGDLS and CDR2 is YYNGEE. V gave up 0 bases and J gave up 0 bases, with 5 bases separating them. CDR3 protein: CASSVESSTDTQYF. The CDR3 DNA reads as TGTGCCAGCAGCGTAGAATCAAGCACAGATACGCAGTATTTT.

The V gene is TRBV25-1, the J gene TRBJ2-5; D possibly matches TRBD1 or TRBD2 (5 bases each). Germline-derived CDR1 and CDR2 are MGHDK and SYGVNS. The CDR3 is made up of 13 amino acids. Trimming shortened V by 3 bases and J by 4 bases, and 9 bases separated the two germline ends. The CDR3 reads CASSEPGRETQYF. The CDR3 region has the DNA TGTGCCAGCAGTGAGCCAGGGAGAGAGACCCAGTACTTC.

This clone occurred a few times. The chain recombines TRBV2 with TRBJ2-7; perhaps TRBD1 as D (5 bases). The germline CDR1 and CDR2 sequences are SNHLY and FYNNEI. Trimming removed 6 bases from V and 1 base from J, with 13 bases in between. This CDR3 spans 14 amino acids. CDR3 residues: CASSLDTTSYEQYF. CDR3 bases: TGTGCCAGCAGCCTGGACACCACGTCCTACGAGCAGTACTTC.

This clone appeared a single time. The chain combines TRBV19 with TRBJ1-2; D is undetermined. The CDR3 is 14 residues long. The germline V gene encodes CDR1 LNHDA and CDR2 SQIVND (reference sequence). Between the trimmed V and J ends, which lost 5 bases and 6 bases, there was a span of 16 bases. The CDR3 bases are TGTGCCAGTAGTTTCGGGATGGTAAGCGATGGCTACACCTTC. Its translation is CASSFGMVSDGYTF.